The following is a T cell receptor beta chain sequence with its context. Antigen specificity is unknown. The sample comes from a study of cytomegalovirus exposure and HLA in healthy donors. Broader study findings: The authors assumed roughly uniform sequencing depth across donors for presence/absence analyses. Indistinguishable V segments such as TRBV6-2 and TRBV6-3 were excluded.

It was with 60 Vbeta and 13 Jbeta primers that the PCR ran. Produced via immunoSEQ multiplex PCR; TCRdb's table is partial and in-frame only. The sample carries about 140,000 clones, roughly 89% recorded once. The length of the CDR3 is 15 residues. J lost 3 bases, V lost 5 bases, and 10 bases had no gene match. CDR1 is SGHNT, CDR2 YENEEA, per germline. Sequencing was done on a sample of PBMCs. The gene calls are TRBV11-3 and TRBJ2-7, with 7 bases matching TRBD1. The sequence was obtained from a woman aged 30 to 39 in good health and CMV-seronegative. Here the CDR3 DNA reads TGTGCCAGCAGCGCCCGAACAGGGGAGCTCTACGAGCAGTACTTC. Protein: CASSARTGELYEQYF.